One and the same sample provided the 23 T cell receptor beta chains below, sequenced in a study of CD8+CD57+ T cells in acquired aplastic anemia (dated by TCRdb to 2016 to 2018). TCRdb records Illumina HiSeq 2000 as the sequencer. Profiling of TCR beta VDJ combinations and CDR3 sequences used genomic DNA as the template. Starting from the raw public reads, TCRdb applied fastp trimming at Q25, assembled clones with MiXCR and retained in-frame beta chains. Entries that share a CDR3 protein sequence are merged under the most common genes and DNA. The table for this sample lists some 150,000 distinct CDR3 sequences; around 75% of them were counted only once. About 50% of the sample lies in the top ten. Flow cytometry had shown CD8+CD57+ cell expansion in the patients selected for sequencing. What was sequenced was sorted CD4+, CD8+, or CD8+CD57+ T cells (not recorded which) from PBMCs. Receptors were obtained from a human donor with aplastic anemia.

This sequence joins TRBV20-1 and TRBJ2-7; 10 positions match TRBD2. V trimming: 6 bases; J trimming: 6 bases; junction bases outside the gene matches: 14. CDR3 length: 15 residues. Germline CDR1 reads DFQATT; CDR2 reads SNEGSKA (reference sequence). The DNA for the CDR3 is TGCAGTGCGCCGAACCCACTAGCGGGGAGGGGCGAGCAGTACTTC. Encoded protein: CSAPNPLAGRGEQYF.

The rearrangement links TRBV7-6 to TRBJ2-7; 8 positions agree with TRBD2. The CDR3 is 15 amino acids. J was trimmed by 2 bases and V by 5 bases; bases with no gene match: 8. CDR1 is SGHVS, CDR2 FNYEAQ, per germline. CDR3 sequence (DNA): TGTGCCAGCAGCCCTACTAGCGGTCTGCCCTACGAGCAGTACTTC. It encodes CASSPTSGLPYEQYF.

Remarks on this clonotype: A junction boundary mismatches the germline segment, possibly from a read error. The CDR3 region is CASSPGQATYEQYF. The CDR3, as DNA: TGTGCTAGCAGCCCCGGACAGGCTACCTACGAGCAGTACTTC. The rearrangement links TRBV7-7 to TRBJ2-7; 7 bases align to TRBD1. Per the germline V gene, CDR1 is SSHAT and CDR2 is FNYEAQ (reference sequence). The CDR3 spans 14 residues.

The CDR3 is CASSLGRGESPLHF. CDR3 coding DNA: TGTGCCAGCAGTTTAGGTCGGGGTGAGTCACCCCTCCACTTT. The chain joins TRBV2 to TRBJ1-6; unclear D gene. Germline assignment: CDR1 SNHLY and CDR2 FYNNEI. CDR3 length: 14 amino acids. The V gene lost 5 bases and the J gene lost 10 bases, with 15 bases spanning the gap.

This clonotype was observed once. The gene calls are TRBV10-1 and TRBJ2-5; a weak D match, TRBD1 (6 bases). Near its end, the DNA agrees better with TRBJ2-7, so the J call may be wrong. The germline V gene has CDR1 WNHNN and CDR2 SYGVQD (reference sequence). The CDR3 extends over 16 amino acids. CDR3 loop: CASSAADSRASYEQYF. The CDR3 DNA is TGCGCCAGCAGTGCCGCGGACAGCCGGGCGTCCTACGAGCAGTACTTC.

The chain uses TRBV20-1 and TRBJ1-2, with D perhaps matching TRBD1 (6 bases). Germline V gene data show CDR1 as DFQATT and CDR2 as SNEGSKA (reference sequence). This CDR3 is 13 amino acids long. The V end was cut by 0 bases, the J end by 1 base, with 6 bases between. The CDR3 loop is CSAREQGNYGYTF. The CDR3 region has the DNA TGCAGTGCTAGAGAACAGGGTAACTATGGCTACACCTTC.

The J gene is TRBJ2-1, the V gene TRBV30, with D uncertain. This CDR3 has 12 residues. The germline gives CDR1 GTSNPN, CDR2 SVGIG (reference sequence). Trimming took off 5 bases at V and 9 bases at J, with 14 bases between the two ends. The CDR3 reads CAWDNSRGEQFF. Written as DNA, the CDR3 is TGTGCCTGGGACAACTCACGTGGTGAGCAGTTCTTC.

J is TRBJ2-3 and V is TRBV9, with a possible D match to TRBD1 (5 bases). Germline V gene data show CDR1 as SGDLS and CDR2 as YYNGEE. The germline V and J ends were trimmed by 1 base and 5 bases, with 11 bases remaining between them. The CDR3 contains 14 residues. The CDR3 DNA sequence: TGTGCCAGCAGCGTATGGGGTACAGGAGATACGCAGTATTTT. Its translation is CASSVWGTGDTQYF.

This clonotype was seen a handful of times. This chain's CDR3 is CSARLSKETQYF. The CDR3 DNA is TGCAGTGCTAGGTTGTCCAAAGAGACCCAGTACTTC. The V gene is TRBV20-1, the J gene TRBJ2-5, with D unclear. CDR1 and CDR2 (germline): DFQATT, SNEGSKA (reference sequence). Trimming took off 3 bases at V and 3 bases at J, with 8 bases between the two ends. This CDR3 has 12 residues.

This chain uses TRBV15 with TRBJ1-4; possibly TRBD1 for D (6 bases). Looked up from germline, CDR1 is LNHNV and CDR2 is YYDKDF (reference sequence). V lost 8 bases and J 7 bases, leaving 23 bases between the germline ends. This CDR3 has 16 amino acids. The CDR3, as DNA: TGTGCCACCCAGACAGGCGAAACTACCTTAGGTGAAAAACTGTTTTTT. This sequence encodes CATQTGETTLGEKLFF. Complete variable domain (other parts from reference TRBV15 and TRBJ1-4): DAMVIQNPRYQVTQFGKPVTLSCSQTLNHNVMYWYQQKSSQAPKLLFHYYDKDFNNEADTPDNFQSRRPNTSFCFLDIRSPGLGDTAMYLCATQTGETTLGEKLFFGSGTQLSVL.

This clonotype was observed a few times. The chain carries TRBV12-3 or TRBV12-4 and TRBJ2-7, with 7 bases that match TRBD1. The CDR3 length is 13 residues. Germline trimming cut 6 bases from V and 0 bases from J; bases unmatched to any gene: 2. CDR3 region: CASRRDSSYEQYF. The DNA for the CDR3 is TGTGCCAGCAGAAGGGACAGCTCCTACGAGCAGTACTTC.

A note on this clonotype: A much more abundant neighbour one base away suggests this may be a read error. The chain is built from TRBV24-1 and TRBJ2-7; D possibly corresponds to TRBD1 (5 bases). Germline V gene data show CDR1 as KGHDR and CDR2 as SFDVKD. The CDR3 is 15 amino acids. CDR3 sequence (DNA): TGTGCCAGCAGTTTCCGAGGACATACCCCCTACGAGCAGTACTTC. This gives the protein CASSFRGHTPYEQYF.

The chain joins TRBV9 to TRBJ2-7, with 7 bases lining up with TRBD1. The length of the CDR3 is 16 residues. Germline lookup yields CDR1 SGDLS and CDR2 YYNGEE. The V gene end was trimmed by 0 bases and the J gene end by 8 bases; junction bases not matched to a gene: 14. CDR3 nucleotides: TGTGCCAGCAGCGTAGGAGGAGACAGGGCCCAGCCCCAGCAGTACGTC. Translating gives CASSVGGDRAQPQQYV.

The CDR3, as DNA: TGTGCCAGTAGTGGGGCGCCGCGAAATGAAAAACTGTTTTTT. Translated: CASSGAPRNEKLFF. The genes are TRBV19 and TRBJ1-4, with D tentatively TRBD1 (5 bases). The CDR3 extends over 14 amino acids. Germline assignment: CDR1 LNHDA and CDR2 SQIVND (reference sequence). Trimming shortened V by 5 bases and J by 5 bases, and 12 bases separated the two germline ends. Using reference TRBV19 and TRBJ1-4 for the parts outside the CDR3, the full variable domain is DGGITQSPKYLFRKEGQNVTLSCEQNLNHDAMYWYRQDPGQGLRLIYYSQIVNDFQKGDIAEGYSVSREKKESFPLTVTSAQKNPTAFYLCASSGAPRNEKLFFGSGTQLSVL.

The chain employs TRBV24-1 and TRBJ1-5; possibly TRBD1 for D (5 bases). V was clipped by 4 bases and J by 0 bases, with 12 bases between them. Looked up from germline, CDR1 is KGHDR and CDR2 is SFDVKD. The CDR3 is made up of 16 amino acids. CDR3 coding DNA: TGTGCCACCAGTGACCCAGGACAACCTAGCAATCAGCCCCAGCATTTT. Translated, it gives CATSDPGQPSNQPQHF.

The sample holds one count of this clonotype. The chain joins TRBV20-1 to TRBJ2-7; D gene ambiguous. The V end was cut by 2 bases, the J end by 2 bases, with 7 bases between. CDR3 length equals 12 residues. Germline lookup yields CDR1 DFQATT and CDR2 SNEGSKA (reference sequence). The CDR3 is CSARRRTYEQYF. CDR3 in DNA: TGCAGTGCTAGACGACGGACCTACGAGCAGTACTTC.

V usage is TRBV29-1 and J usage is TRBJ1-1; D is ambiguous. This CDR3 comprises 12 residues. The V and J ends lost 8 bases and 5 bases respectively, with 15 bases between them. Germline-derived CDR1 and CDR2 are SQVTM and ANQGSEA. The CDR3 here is CSTSDSGTEAFF. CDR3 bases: TGCAGCACCTCTGATTCGGGGACTGAAGCTTTCTTT.

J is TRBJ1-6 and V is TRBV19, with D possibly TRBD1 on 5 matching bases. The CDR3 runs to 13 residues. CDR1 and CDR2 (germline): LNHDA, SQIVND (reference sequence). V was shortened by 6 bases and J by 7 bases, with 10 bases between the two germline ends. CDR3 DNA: TGTGCCAGTAGAACTTCAGGGAATTCACCCCTCCACTTT. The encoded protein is CASRTSGNSPLHF.

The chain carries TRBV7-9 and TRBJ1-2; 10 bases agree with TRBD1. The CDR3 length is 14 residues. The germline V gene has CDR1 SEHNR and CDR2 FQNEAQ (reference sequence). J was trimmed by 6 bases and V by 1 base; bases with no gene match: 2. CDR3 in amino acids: CASSLVGQGNGYTF. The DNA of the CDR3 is TGTGCCAGCAGCTTAGTGGGACAGGGGAATGGCTACACCTTC. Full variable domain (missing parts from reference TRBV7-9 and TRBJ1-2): DTGVSQNPRHKITKRGQNVTFRCDPISEHNRLYWYRQTLGQGPEFLTYFQNEAQLEKSRLLSDRFSAERPKGSFSTLEIQRTEQGDSAMYLCASSLVGQGNGYTFGSGTRLTVV.

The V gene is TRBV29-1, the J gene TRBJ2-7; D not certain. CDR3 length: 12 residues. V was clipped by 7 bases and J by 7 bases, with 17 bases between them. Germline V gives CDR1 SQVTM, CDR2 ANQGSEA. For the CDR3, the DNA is TGCAGCGCCCAAGGGCCTCAAGTAGAGCAGTACTTC. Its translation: CSAQGPQVEQYF.

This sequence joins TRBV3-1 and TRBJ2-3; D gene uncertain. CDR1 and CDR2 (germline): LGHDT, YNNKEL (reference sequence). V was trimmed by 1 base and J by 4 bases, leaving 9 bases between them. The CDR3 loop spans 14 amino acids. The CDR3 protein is CASSQARKPDTQYF. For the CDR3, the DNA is TGTGCCAGCAGCCAAGCTCGGAAGCCAGATACGCAGTATTTT.

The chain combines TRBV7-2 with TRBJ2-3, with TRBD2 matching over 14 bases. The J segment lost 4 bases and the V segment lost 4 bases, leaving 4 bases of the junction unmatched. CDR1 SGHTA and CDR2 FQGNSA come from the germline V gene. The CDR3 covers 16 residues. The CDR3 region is CASSWTSGGWADTQYF. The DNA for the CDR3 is TGTGCCAGCAGCTGGACTAGCGGGGGGTGGGCAGATACGCAGTATTTT.

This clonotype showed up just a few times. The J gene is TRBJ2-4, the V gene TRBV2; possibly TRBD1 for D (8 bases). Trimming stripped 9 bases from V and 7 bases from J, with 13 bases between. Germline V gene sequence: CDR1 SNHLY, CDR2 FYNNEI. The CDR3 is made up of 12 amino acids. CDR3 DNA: TGTGCCAGGCAACAGGGGGGGAACATTCAGTACTTC. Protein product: CARQQGGNIQYF.